This T cell receptor beta chain was sequenced in a study of cytomegalovirus exposure and HLA in healthy donors. The CDR3 spans 16 residues. The germline V gene has CDR1 SGHRS and CDR2 YFSETQ. V was clipped by 0 bases and J by 5 bases; unmatched bases: 5. PCR involved 60 Vbeta and 13 Jbeta primers. This table comes from immunoSEQ multiplex PCR, and its TCRdb copy is limited to in-frame clones, with some not included. This sample has about 180,000 clones, with roughly 82% found just once. Sequencing was carried out using PBMCs. The chain joins TRBV5-1 to TRBJ2-1, with 10 bases that match TRBD2. The TCR originated in a girl aged 2-10 years in good health and CMV-seropositive. CDR3 protein: CASSLVASGGNNEQFF. The CDR3 DNA follows: TGCGCCAGCAGCTTGGTGGCTAGCGGGGGTAACAATGAGCAGTTCTTC. The whole variable domain, filled in from reference TRBV5-1 and TRBJ2-1, reads KAGVTQTPRYLIKTRGQQVTLSCSPISGHRSVSWYQQTPGQGLQFLFEYFSETQRNKGNFPGRFSGRQFSNSRSEMNVSTLELGDSALYLCASSLVASGGNNEQFFGPGTRLTVL.